This T cell receptor beta chain came from a study of T cells in tuberculosis. Background on the study: Samples predate treatment or fall within its first 7 days. Study-wide findings and caveats: Smaller distances to GMM-specific TCRs suggested their expansion in active tuberculosis.

The data were produced by immunoSEQ multiplex PCR, yet TCRdb's version contains in-frame clones alone and is incomplete. This table holds roughly 35,000 clones, about 91% found once. About this clone itself: What it recognizes is unknown.

The CDR3 sequence is 15 residues long. Per the germline V gene, CDR1 is MNHNY and CDR2 is SVGAGI (reference sequence). V was pared by 5 bases and J by 7 bases, with 20 bases between. Time point noted: new active TB diagnosis, blood taken before or within 7 days of starting treatment. The sequence was collected from an adult with tuberculosis. Some clones in this sample may be carry-over from other donors' samples. The chain has TRBV6-6 and TRBJ1-1, with D possibly TRBD1 on 6 matching bases. Sample: PBMCs, taken at tuberculosis diagnosis. CDR3 DNA sequence: TGTGCCAGCAGTCCCCGGGGGGGCCCAGGATATGAAGCTTTCTTT. Its translation: CASSPRGGPGYEAFF.